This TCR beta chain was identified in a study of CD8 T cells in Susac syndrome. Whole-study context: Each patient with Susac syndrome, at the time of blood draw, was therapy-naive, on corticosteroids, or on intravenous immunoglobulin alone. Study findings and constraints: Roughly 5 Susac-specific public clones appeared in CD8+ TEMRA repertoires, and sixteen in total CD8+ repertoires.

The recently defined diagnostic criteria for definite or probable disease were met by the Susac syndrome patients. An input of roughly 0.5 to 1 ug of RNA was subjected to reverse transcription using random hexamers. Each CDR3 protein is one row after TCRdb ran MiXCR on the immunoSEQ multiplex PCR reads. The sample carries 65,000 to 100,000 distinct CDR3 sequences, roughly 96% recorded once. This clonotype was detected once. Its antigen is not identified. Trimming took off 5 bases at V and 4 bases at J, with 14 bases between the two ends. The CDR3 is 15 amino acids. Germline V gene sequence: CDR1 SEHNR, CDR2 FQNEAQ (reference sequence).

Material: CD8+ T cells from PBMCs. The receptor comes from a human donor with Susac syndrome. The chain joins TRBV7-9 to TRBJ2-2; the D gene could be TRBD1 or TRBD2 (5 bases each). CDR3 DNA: TGTGCCAGCAGCCCATGGGGGAAGAGCACCGGGGAGCTGTTTTTT. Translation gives CASSPWGKSTGELFF.